This entry features one T cell receptor beta chain sequence. The sample originates from a study of OX40 agonist ivuxolimab in advanced cancers. Assay: immunoSEQ multiplex PCR; the TCRdb copy retains only in-frame clones and omits some. Of roughly 11,000 clones listed, around four fifths are singletons. CDR3 length equals 14 residues. Germline loops: CDR1 MNHNS, CDR2 SASEGT. The V and J ends lost 6 bases and 2 bases respectively, with 13 bases between them. The chain couples TRBV6-1 to TRBJ2-5, with a weak D call TRBD2 (5 bases). Sequencing was performed on CD4+ or CD8+ T cells sorted from blood, taken in a trial of the OX40 agonist ivuxolimab. The clonotype originates from an adult with an advanced solid tumor such as melanoma, head and neck, liver or kidney cancer. The CDR3 DNA reads as TGTGCCAGCAGCAAAAGAGGGCGACAAGAGACCCAGTACTTC. Translated, it gives CASSKRGRQETQYF.